Each of the 23 T cell receptor beta chains below was sequenced from the same sample in a study of blood T cell repertoires in COVID-19. The method was immunoSEQ multiplex PCR; TCRdb's version includes in-frame clones alone and lacks a portion of them. The sample lists about 58,000 clones, around 90% occurring once. Sequenced input: peripheral blood. These receptors were collected from a man in his sixties with active COVID-19.

The chain uses TRBV30 and TRBJ1-5; D is perhaps TRBD1 (5 bases). V was cut by 1 base and J by 4 bases, with 14 bases left in between. Germline CDR1 is GTSNPN and CDR2 is SVGIG (reference sequence). CDR3 length equals 15 residues. The CDR3 DNA is TGTGCCTGGAGTGATAGGAGGGGTGGGAATCAGCCCCAGCATTTT. Amino acid sequence: CAWSDRRGGNQPQHF.

The chain carries TRBV30 and TRBJ2-1; D perhaps matches TRBD1 (6 bases). This CDR3 has 14 residues. The V and J ends lost 5 bases and 4 bases respectively, with 15 bases between them. Germline V CDR1 and CDR2: GTSNPN, SVGIG (reference sequence). CDR3 sequence reads: CAWAGTRSYNEQFF. The CDR3 DNA follows: TGTGCCTGGGCCGGGACAAGGAGTTACAATGAGCAGTTCTTC.

This clone was detected once. This chain uses TRBV5-5 with TRBJ2-5, with D possibly being TRBD1 (6 bases). Germline CDR1 is SGHKS and CDR2 is YYEKEE (reference sequence). This CDR3 comprises 13 residues. Trimming shortened V by 1 base and J by 5 bases, and 9 bases separated the two germline ends. CDR3 protein: CASSLNRAETQYF. The CDR3 nucleotides are TGTGCCAGCAGCTTGAACAGGGCGGAGACCCAGTACTTC.

This clone was picked up one time. The chain has TRBV5-1 and TRBJ2-7, with TRBD1 identical over 7 bases. J gave up 6 bases and V 1 base, and 7 bases lay outside the gene matches. Germline CDR1 is SGHRS and CDR2 is YFSETQ. CDR3 size: 14 residues. In DNA form, the CDR3 reads TGCGCCAGCAGCTTGACAGGGGTAGTGTCCGAGCAGTACTTC. This sequence encodes CASSLTGVVSEQYF. The entire variable domain, with the rest obtained from reference TRBV5-1 and TRBJ2-7, is as follows: KAGVTQTPRYLIKTRGQQVTLSCSPISGHRSVSWYQQTPGQGLQFLFEYFSETQRNKGNFPGRFSGRQFSNSRSEMNVSTLELGDSALYLCASSLTGVVSEQYFGPGTRLTVT.

The V and J genes are TRBV4-2 and TRBJ2-7; 8 bases map to TRBD2. V lost 1 base to trimming and J lost 3 bases; unmatched junction nucleotides: 5. Germline V gene data show CDR1 as LGHNA and CDR2 as YNFKEQ. This CDR3 is built from 15 residues. DNA of the CDR3: TGTGCCAGCAGCCAAGCGACTAGCGCGAACTACGAGCAGTACTTC. Encoded protein: CASSQATSANYEQYF.

CDR3 sequence reads: CASSPGQGATPLHF. In DNA form, the CDR3 reads TGTGCCAGCAGTCCGGGACAGGGTGCCACACCCCTCCACTTT. J is TRBJ1-6 and V is TRBV6-4; 9 bases are shared with TRBD1. The V gene end was trimmed by 5 bases and the J gene end by 11 bases; junction bases not matched to a gene: 7. Germline V CDR1 and CDR2: MRHNA, SNTAGT. The CDR3 length is 14 residues.

The genes are TRBV19 and TRBJ1-1; 9 positions match TRBD1. The V segment lost 2 bases and the J segment 3 bases; nucleotides outside the gene matches: 1. Germline V gene sequence: CDR1 LNHDA, CDR2 SQIVND (reference sequence). The CDR3 contains 14 residues. This chain's CDR3 is CASSITGGYTEAFF. CDR3 nucleotides: TGTGCCAGTAGTATAACAGGGGGCTACACTGAAGCTTTCTTT.

This clone showed up just once. V gene TRBV19 combines with J gene TRBJ1-3; no clear D gene. CDR1 and CDR2 from the germline V gene are LNHDA and SQIVND (reference sequence). CDR3 size: 12 residues. V lost 5 bases and J 1 base, leaving 3 bases between the germline ends. The CDR3 loop reads CASSPSGNTIYF. The CDR3 DNA is TGTGCCAGTAGTCCGTCTGGAAACACCATATATTTT.

The rearrangement uses TRBV7-9 and TRBJ2-7; 10 bases are a match to TRBD1. The V gene end was trimmed by 3 bases and the J gene end by 3 bases; junction bases not matched to a gene: 2. Germline lookup yields CDR1 SEHNR and CDR2 FQNEAQ (reference sequence). The CDR3 consists of 14 residues. CDR3 in amino acids: CASSLGQGNYEQYF. The CDR3 DNA reads TGTGCCAGCAGCTTGGGACAGGGGAACTACGAGCAGTACTTC.

The V call is TRBV7-2, the J call TRBJ1-2; D unresolved. V was clipped by 4 bases and J by 7 bases, with 13 bases between them. The germline V gene encodes CDR1 SGHTA and CDR2 FQGNSA. The CDR3 runs 13 residues. The CDR3 reads CASSSGAEGGYTF. CDR3 nucleotides: TGTGCCAGCAGCTCCGGAGCCGAAGGTGGCTACACCTTC.

The chain has TRBV5-1 and TRBJ1-1; D unclear. Germline V lookup: CDR1 SGHRS, CDR2 YFSETQ. The V end was cut by 4 bases, the J end by 1 base, with 11 bases between. The CDR3 is 14 residues long. In DNA form, the CDR3 reads TGCGCCAGCAGCGAAGTGGGAGAGAACACTGAAGCTTTCTTT. It is translated as CASSEVGENTEAFF.

The CDR3 DNA is TGTGCCAGCAGCTTTACCCAAATCGGTGAGCAGTTCTTC. This encodes CASSFTQIGEQFF. The chain recombines TRBV7-9 with TRBJ2-1; D unclear. The CDR3 consists of 13 residues. Germline CDR1 SEHNR, CDR2 FQNEAQ (reference sequence). The germline V and J ends were trimmed by 3 bases and 9 bases, with 12 bases remaining between them.

This chain joins TRBV5-1 and TRBJ2-1; 7 bases match TRBD1. CDR3 length: 16 amino acids. CDR1 is SGHRS and CDR2 is YFSETQ in the germline V gene. Trimming took 0 bases from V and 3 from J; bases not matched to a gene: 6. The CDR3 reads CASSLAPGGGYNEQFF. For the CDR3, the DNA is TGCGCCAGCAGCTTGGCCCCAGGGGGTGGCTACAATGAGCAGTTCTTC.

There are a few counts of this clone. The chain uses TRBV6-2 or TRBV6-3 and TRBJ2-2; weak D call: TRBD2 (6 bases). This CDR3 contains 15 residues. CDR1 is MNHEY, CDR2 SVGEGT, per germline. Trimming shortened V by 2 bases and J by 3 bases, and 10 bases separated the two germline ends. CDR3: CASSYGGSYTGELFF. CDR3 in DNA: TGTGCCAGCAGTTACGGAGGGTCGTACACCGGGGAGCTGTTTTTT.

For this clone: Other DNA sequences in the same sample also yield this CDR3. The chain uses TRBV12-3 or TRBV12-4 and TRBJ2-7; weak D call: TRBD2 (5 bases). The CDR3 is made up of 13 amino acids. V gave up 3 bases and J gave up 5 bases, with 11 bases separating them. The CDR3 DNA reads TGTGCCAGCAGTTTGACGGGGATCAACGAGCAGTACTTC. Translating it yields CASSLTGINEQYF.

The V and J genes are TRBV29-1 and TRBJ2-7; 10 nucleotides match TRBD1. Germline-derived CDR1 and CDR2 are SQVTM and ANQGSEA. J gave up 6 bases and V 6 bases, and 5 bases lay outside the gene matches. This CDR3 has 12 amino acids. For the CDR3, the DNA is TGCAGCGTGGGGGGACAGGGGCGCGAGCAGTACTTC. Translated: CSVGGQGREQYF.

Concerning this clone: The sample holds other DNA sequences that translate to the same CDR3. CDR3 sequence reads: CASRADTEAFF. The CDR3 DNA is TGTGCCAGCAGGGCAGACACTGAAGCTTTCTTT. The chain recombines TRBV28 with TRBJ1-1; D uncertain. Germline CDR1 is MDHEN and CDR2 is SYDVKM. The V and J ends lost 6 bases and 3 bases respectively, with 5 bases between them. The CDR3 sequence is 11 residues long. The whole variable domain, remainder taken from reference TRBV28 and TRBJ1-1, is DVKVTQSSRYLVKRTGEKVFLECVQDMDHENMFWYRQDPGLGLRLIYFSYDVKMKEKGDIPEGYSVSREKKERFSLILESASTNQTSMYLCASRADTEAFFGQGTRLTVV.

This rearrangement joins TRBV6-5 to TRBJ2-1; 7 bases match TRBD1. The CDR3 totals 13 residues. CDR1 MNHEY and CDR2 SVGAGI come from the germline V gene. V lost 10 bases, J lost 6 bases, and 9 bases stayed unmatched. CDR3 sequence: CATGIRGFNEQFF. DNA for the CDR3: TGTGCCACTGGGATCAGGGGGTTCAATGAGCAGTTCTTC.

The CDR3 DNA reads TGTGCCAGCAGCGTGACAGGGGTTTACCATGGCTACACCTTC. Residues: CASSVTGVYHGYTF. The chain combines TRBV7-2 with TRBJ1-2, with TRBD1 matching 8 bases. This CDR3 spans 14 amino acids. The germline V gene has CDR1 SGHTA and CDR2 FQGNSA. The V segment lost 5 bases and the J segment 6 bases; nucleotides outside the gene matches: 8.

V and J are TRBV28 and TRBJ1-5; tentative D call: TRBD1 (6 bases). CDR3 length equals 15 residues. The V end lost 4 bases, the J end lost 0 bases, and 10 bases lay between the germline ends. Per the germline V gene, CDR1 is MDHEN and CDR2 is SYDVKM. The CDR3 DNA sequence: TGTGCCAGCAGTTGGGACATCTATAGCAATCAGCCCCAGCATTTT. It codes for CASSWDIYSNQPQHF.

With respect to this clone: Within the sample, other DNA sequences also encode this same CDR3. V is TRBV3-1 (or the pseudogene TRBV3-2) and J is TRBJ2-5; TRBD2 matches 7 bases. V was clipped by 0 bases and J by 0 bases; unmatched bases: 1. Germline V gives CDR1 LGHDT, CDR2 YNNKEL (reference sequence). The CDR3 loop spans 15 amino acids. CDR3 amino acids: CASSQDGRDQETQYF. As DNA, the CDR3 is TGTGCCAGCAGCCAAGATGGGAGGGACCAAGAGACCCAGTACTTC.

The rearrangement joins TRBV5-1 to TRBJ2-1; D may be TRBD2 (5 bases). Trimming shortened V by 2 bases and J by 0 bases, and 9 bases separated the two germline ends. The CDR3 length is 15 residues. Germline values: CDR1 SGHRS, CDR2 YFSETQ. CDR3 coding DNA: TGCGCCAGCAGCTTCGCGGGCAGCTCCTACAATGAGCAGTTCTTC. Its protein product is CASSFAGSSYNEQFF.

This clone occurred once. The CDR3 nucleotides read TGTGCCAGCAGCGTTGACAGGGGGATTTACAATGAGCAGTTCTTC. Its translation: CASSVDRGIYNEQFF. The V and J genes are TRBV9 and TRBJ2-1, with 9 nucleotides matching TRBD1. The CDR3 covers 15 residues. The V segment lost 2 bases and the J segment 4 bases; nucleotides outside the gene matches: 4. CDR1 is SGDLS, CDR2 YYNGEE, per germline. The complete variable domain, with remaining parts taken from reference TRBV9 and TRBJ2-1, reads DSGVTQTPKHLITATGQRVTLRCSPRSGDLSVYWYQQSLDQGLQFLIQYYNGEERAKGNILERFSAQQFPDLHSELNLSSLELGDSALYFCASSVDRGIYNEQFFGPGTRLTVL.